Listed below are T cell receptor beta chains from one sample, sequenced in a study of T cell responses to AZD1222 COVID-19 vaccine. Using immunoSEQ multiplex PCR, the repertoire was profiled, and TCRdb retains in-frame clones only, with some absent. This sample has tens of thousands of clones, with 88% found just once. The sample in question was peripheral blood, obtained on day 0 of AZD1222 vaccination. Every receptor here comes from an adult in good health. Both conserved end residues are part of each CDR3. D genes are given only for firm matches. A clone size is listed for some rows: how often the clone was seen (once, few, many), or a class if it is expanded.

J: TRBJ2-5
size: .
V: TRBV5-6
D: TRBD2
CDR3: CASSIGLAGETQYF
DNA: TGTGCCAGCAGCATAGGACTAGCGGGAGAGACCCAGTACTTC

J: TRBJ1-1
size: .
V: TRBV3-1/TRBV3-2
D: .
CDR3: CASSQGQAIEAFF
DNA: TGTGCCAGCAGCCAAGGACAGGCGATTGAAGCTTTCTTT

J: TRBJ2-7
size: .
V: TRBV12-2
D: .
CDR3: CASRAGGRGLAGGAYEQYF
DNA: TGTGCAAGTCGAGCCGGGGGGCGCGGGTTAGCGGGAGGCGCCTACGAGCAGTACTTC

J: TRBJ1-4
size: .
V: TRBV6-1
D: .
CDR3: CASSDPNEKLFF
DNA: TGTGCCAGCAGTGACCCTAATGAAAAACTGTTTTTT

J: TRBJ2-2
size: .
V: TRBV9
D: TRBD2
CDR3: CASSVSSGTGELFF
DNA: TGTGCCAGCAGCGTATCTAGCGGGACCGGGGAGCTGTTTTTT

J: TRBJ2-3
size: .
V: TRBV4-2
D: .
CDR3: CASSRELGVDTQYF
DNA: TGTGCCAGCAGCCGCGAACTAGGGGTAGATACGCAGTATTTT

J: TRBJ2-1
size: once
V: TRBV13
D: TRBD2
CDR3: CASSLEGTSNEQFF
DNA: TGTGCCAGCAGCTTAGAAGGGACTAGTAATGAGCAGTTCTTC

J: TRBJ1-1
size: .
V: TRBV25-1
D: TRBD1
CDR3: CASTWDRGRGDTEAFF
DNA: TGTGCCAGCACTTGGGACAGGGGGCGAGGGGACACTGAAGCTTTCTTT

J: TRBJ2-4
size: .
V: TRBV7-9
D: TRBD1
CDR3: CASSLRQGANIQYF
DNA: TGTGCCAGCAGCTTAAGGCAGGGGGCGAACATTCAGTACTTC

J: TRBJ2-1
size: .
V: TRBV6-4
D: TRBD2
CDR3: CASSDSASGEQFF
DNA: TGTGCCAGCAGTGACTCGGCTAGCGGGGAGCAGTTCTTC

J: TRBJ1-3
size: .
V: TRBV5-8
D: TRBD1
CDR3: CASSRTGGGNTIYF
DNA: TGTGCCAGCAGCCGGACAGGGGGCGGAAACACCATATATTTT

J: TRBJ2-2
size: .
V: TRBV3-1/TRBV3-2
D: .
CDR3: CASSLPGGELFF
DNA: TGTGCCAGCAGCCTCCCTGGCGGGGAGCTGTTTTTT

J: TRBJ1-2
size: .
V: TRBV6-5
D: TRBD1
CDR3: CASSPQGNYGYTF
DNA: TGTGCCAGCAGTCCACAGGGGAACTATGGCTACACCTTC

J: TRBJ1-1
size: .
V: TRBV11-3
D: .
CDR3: CASRLGGNTEAFF
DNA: TGTGCCAGCAGGCTAGGGGGGAACACTGAAGCTTTCTTT

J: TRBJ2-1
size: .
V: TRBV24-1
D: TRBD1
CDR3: CATGRGPSYNEQFF
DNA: TGTGCCACCGGCAGGGGGCCCTCCTACAATGAGCAGTTCTTC

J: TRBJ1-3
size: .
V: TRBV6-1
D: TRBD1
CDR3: CASSEEETGGSRNTIYF
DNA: TGTGCCAGCAGTGAAGAAGAGACAGGGGGATCTAGAAACACCATATATTTT

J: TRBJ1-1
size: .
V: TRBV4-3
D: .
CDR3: CASASGTEAFF
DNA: TGCGCCAGCGCAAGCGGTACTGAAGCTTTCTTT

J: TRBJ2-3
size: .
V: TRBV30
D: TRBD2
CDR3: CAWGRGLAGGDTQYF
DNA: TGTGCCTGGGGACGGGGACTAGCGGGAGGAGATACGCAGTATTTT

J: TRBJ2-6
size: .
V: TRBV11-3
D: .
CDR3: CAKGPSPPDTGANVLTF
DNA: TGTGCCAAGGGACCCTCCCCACCGGACACTGGGGCCAACGTCCTGACTTTC

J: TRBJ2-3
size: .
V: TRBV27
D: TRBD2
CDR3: CASSWTSVTDTQYF
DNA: TGTGCCAGCAGTTGGACTAGCGTTACAGATACGCAGTATTTT

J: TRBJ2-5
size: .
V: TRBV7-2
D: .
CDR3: CASSLVVSLGEETQYF
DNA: TGTGCCAGCAGCTTAGTGGTTTCTTTGGGGGAGGAGACCCAGTACTTC

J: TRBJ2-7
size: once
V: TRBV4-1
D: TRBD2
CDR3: CASSQDLAGAYEQYF
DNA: TGCGCCAGCAGCCAAGATCTAGCGGGGGCCTACGAGCAGTACTTC

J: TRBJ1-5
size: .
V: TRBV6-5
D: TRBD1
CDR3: CASSTGTVNQPQHF
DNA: TGTGCCAGCAGTACCGGGACAGTCAATCAGCCCCAGCATTTT

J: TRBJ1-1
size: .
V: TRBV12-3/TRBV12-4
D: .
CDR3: CASRRTVNTEAFF
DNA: TGTGCCAGCAGGAGAACAGTGAACACTGAAGCTTTCTTT

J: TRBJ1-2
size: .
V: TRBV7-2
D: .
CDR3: CASTQSQPVGYTF
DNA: TGTGCCAGCACACAATCCCAACCTGTGGGCTACACCTTC

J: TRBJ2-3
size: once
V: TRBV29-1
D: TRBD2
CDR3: CSVVGREWQDTQYF
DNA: TGCAGCGTCGTAGGGCGGGAGTGGCAAGATACGCAGTATTTT

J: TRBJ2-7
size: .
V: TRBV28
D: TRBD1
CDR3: CASSRRPGQGAGEQYF
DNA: TGTGCCAGCAGTCGCAGACCGGGACAGGGGGCGGGGGAGCAGTACTTC

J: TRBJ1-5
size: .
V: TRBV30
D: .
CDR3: CAWSMTYQPQHF
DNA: TGTGCCTGGAGTATGACTTATCAGCCCCAGCATTTT

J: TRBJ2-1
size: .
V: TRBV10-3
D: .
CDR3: CAARRDTLGQNEQFF
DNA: TGTGCCGCCAGGAGGGACACCTTGGGTCAGAATGAGCAGTTCTTC

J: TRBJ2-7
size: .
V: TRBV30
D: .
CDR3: CAWAKGLSYEQYF
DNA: TGTGCCTGGGCAAAGGGCCTCTCCTACGAGCAGTACTTC

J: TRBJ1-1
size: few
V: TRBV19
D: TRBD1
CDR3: CAGSQGRNTEAFF
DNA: TGTGCCGGCTCACAGGGGAGGAACACTGAAGCTTTCTTT

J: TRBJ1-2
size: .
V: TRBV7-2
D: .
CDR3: CASSFSSIGEGYTF
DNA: TGTGCCAGCAGTTTTTCCAGTATCGGGGAGGGCTACACCTTC

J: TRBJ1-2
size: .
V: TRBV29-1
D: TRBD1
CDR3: CSAFGTGSGYTF
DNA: TGCAGCGCTTTCGGGACAGGGAGCGGCTACACCTTC

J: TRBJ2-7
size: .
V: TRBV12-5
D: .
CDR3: CASGLNELASKYEQYF
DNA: TGTGCTAGTGGTTTGAATGAGTTAGCTTCCAAGTACGAGCAGTACTTC

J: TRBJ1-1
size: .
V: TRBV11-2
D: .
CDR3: CASSLDGRIMNTEAFF
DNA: TGTGCCAGCAGCTTAGACGGCCGGATAATGAACACTGAAGCTTTCTTT

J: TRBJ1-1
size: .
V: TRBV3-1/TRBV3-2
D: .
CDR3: CASSRSGMWTEAFF
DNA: TGTGCCAGCAGCCGCTCAGGGATGTGGACTGAAGCTTTCTTT

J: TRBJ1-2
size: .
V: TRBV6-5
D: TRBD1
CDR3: CASNPGQNIYGYTF
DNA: TGTGCCAGCAACCCGGGACAGAACATCTATGGCTACACCTTC

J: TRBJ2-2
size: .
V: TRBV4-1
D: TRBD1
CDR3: CASSQARGRGSAGELFF
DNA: TGCGCCAGCAGCCAAGCTCGGGGCAGGGGGTCCGCCGGGGAGCTGTTTTTT

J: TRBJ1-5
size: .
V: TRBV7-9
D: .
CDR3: CASSLDAGNQPQHF
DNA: TGTGCCAGCAGCTTAGACGCAGGTAATCAGCCCCAGCATTTT

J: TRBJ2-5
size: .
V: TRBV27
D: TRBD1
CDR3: CASSLYMGGQGKTQYF
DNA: TGTGCCAGCAGTTTATATATGGGGGGACAGGGAAAGACCCAGTACTTC

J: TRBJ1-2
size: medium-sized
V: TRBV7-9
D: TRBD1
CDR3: CASSRTGEDGYTF
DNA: TGTGCCAGCAGCCGGACAGGGGAGGATGGCTACACCTTC

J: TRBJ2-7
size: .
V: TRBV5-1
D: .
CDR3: CASSPNHPARMGYEQYF
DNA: TGCGCCAGCAGCCCCAATCATCCTGCTAGGATGGGATACGAGCAGTACTTC

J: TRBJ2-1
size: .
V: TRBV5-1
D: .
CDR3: CASSLGWTESNEQFF
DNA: TGCGCCAGCAGCTTGGGATGGACGGAATCCAATGAGCAGTTCTTC

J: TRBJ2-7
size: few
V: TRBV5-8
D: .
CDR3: CASSLGEFGYEQYF
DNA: TGTGCCAGCAGCCTAGGGGAATTTGGCTACGAGCAGTACTTC